The subject of this entry is one T cell receptor (beta chain). This specimen comes from a study of blood T cell repertoires in COVID-19. In the study overall: Samples representing acute and convalescent COVID-19 were sourced from the United States, Italy and Spain. T cells, B-cell-depleted T cells, or PBMCs supplied cDNA or gDNA.

Between the trimmed V and J ends, which lost 4 bases and 0 bases, there was a span of 12 bases. The CDR3 loop spans 15 amino acids. Germline-derived CDR1 and CDR2 are SGHRS and YFSETQ. In the authors' workflow: It was from reference gene primer amplification that nucleated cell counts were estimated. Some clones are missing from TCRdb's copy, which holds only in-frame ones; the method was immunoSEQ multiplex PCR. V, J and clone size derive from that table, while D and trimming were established from the DNA sequence. The sample holds approximately 41,000 clones; about 90% are singletons and the top ten take 1% to 1.5%.

The specimen sequenced was peripheral blood. This TCR derives from a woman aged 40 to 49 with acute or convalescent COVID-19. V and J are TRBV5-1 and TRBJ2-3, with no clear D. CDR3 protein: CASSIQVPSTDTQYF. In DNA, the CDR3 is TGCGCCAGCAGCATCCAGGTGCCTAGCACAGATACGCAGTATTTT.